One sample yielded the 13 T cell receptor beta chains listed below, sequenced in a study of T cells in Graves' hyperthyroidism and ophthalmopathy. Amplified TCR beta CDR3 regions came from RNA transcripts. The HTBI primer set drove a first-round RT-PCR of the TCR CDR3. TCRdb re-called the multiplex PCR reads with MiXCR, one entry per CDR3 protein. The data show 450,000 to 650,000 distinct CDR3 sequences, with 15% to 20% seen just once and about 16% held by the top ten. Sequenced material: blood. Every receptor here comes from a woman under 30 with Graves' ophthalmopathy.

This clonotype was seen repeatedly, ten times or more. The chain recombines TRBV5-1 with TRBJ2-7; 7 bases fit TRBD1. V was pared by 4 bases and J by 0 bases, with 7 bases of the junction left unmatched. Germline V gene data show CDR1 as SGHRS and CDR2 as YFSETQ. The CDR3 runs to 15 residues. This chain's CDR3 is CASSLQDRSSYEQYF. The CDR3 DNA sequence: TGCGCCAGCAGCCTACAGGACAGGAGCTCCTACGAGCAGTACTTC.

There are a few counts of this clonotype. The chain employs TRBV5-1 and TRBJ2-2, with D perhaps TRBD2 (5 bases). Germline V gene lookup returns CDR1 SGHRS and CDR2 YFSETQ. V lost 3 bases and J 2 bases, leaving 11 bases between the germline ends. This CDR3 has 15 amino acids. The CDR3 region is CASSSSRRNTGELFF. DNA of the CDR3: TGCGCCAGCAGCTCTAGCAGGAGAAACACCGGGGAGCTGTTTTTT.

This clonotype was recorded many times. The chain is built from TRBV5-1 and TRBJ1-1; D not certain. The length of the CDR3 is 14 residues. V was pared by 3 bases and J by 0 bases, with 9 bases between. Germline loops: CDR1 SGHRS, CDR2 YFSETQ. The CDR3: CASSWGSMNTEAFF. The CDR3 nucleotides read TGCGCCAGCAGCTGGGGATCCATGAACACTGAAGCTTTCTTT.

In its sample, this clonotype was seen many times. The chain links TRBV3-1 to TRBJ1-6, with unresolved D. Trimming left V 0 bases short and J 7 bases short, with 16 bases between. This CDR3 region has 17 residues. Per germline, CDR1 LGHDT and CDR2 YNNKEL (reference sequence). The CDR3 nucleotides read TGTGCCAGCAGCCAAGATCGTAGGGAGGCCCCAAATTCACCCCTCCACTTT. Translating it yields CASSQDRREAPNSPLHF.

This sequence joins TRBV4-1 and TRBJ1-1; 8 bases line up with TRBD1. The CDR3 totals 15 residues. V shed 7 bases, J shed 4 bases, and the junction held 11 bases outside the gene matches. CDR1 is MGHRA and CDR2 is YSYEKL in the germline V gene. As DNA, the CDR3 is TGCGCCAGCACCAGAAACGACAGGGGCCTCACTGAAGCTTTCTTT. This gives the protein CASTRNDRGLTEAFF.

This clonotype was counted ten times or more. This chain connects TRBV2 to TRBJ1-2; 10 bases line up with TRBD1. The V gene end was trimmed by 6 bases and the J gene end by 4 bases; junction bases not matched to a gene: 8. Germline V gene data show CDR1 as SNHLY and CDR2 as FYNNEI. The CDR3 extends over 15 amino acids. The CDR3 DNA sequence: TGTGCCAGCAGGGAGACAGGGGGCTCGGTCTATGGCTACACCTTC. Translating gives CASRETGGSVYGYTF.

This clonotype was detected many times. The chain carries TRBV28 and TRBJ1-2; 7 positions match TRBD1. Germline V CDR1 and CDR2: MDHEN, SYDVKM. This CDR3 comprises 15 residues. The junction had 14 bases not matched to a gene; V was cut back by 10 bases and J by 3 bases. The CDR3 here is CATDREVGFYYGYTF. CDR3 nucleotide sequence: TGTGCCACCGACAGGGAAGTGGGTTTTTACTATGGCTACACCTTC.

In this sample, this clonotype turned up many times. The chain employs TRBV27 and TRBJ1-1; 7 positions agree with TRBD1. Germline assignment: CDR1 MNHEY and CDR2 SMNVEV (reference sequence). V gave up 6 bases and J gave up 1 base; unmatched junction bases: 8. The CDR3 contains 15 residues. The CDR3 protein is CASSPSRGGNTEAFF. DNA for the CDR3: TGTGCCAGCAGCCCCTCCAGGGGGGGGAACACTGAAGCTTTCTTT.

The chain uses TRBV28 and TRBJ1-4, with TRBD1 identical over 9 bases. J gave up 8 bases and V 2 bases, and 9 bases lay outside the gene matches. From germline, CDR1 is MDHEN and CDR2 SYDVKM. CDR3 length equals 16 residues. The CDR3 sequence: CASSLPGGTGTEKLFF. The DNA of the CDR3 is TGTGCCAGCAGTTTACCCGGCGGGACAGGGACCGAAAAACTGTTTTTT.

V gene TRBV5-1 combines with J gene TRBJ1-2, with D tentatively TRBD1 (5 bases). The length of the CDR3 is 14 residues. V was pared by 0 bases and J by 6 bases, with 12 bases between. Germline CDR1 is SGHRS and CDR2 is YFSETQ. The CDR3: CASSLEGRVDGYTF. CDR3 in DNA: TGCGCCAGCAGCTTGGAAGGCAGGGTGGATGGCTACACCTTC.

At least ten counts were recorded for this clonotype. This chain connects TRBV28 to TRBJ2-7, with D hard to call. V lost 3 bases and J 0 bases, leaving 12 bases between the germline ends. Germline V gene data show CDR1 as MDHEN and CDR2 as SYDVKM. The CDR3 is made up of 15 amino acids. The chain's CDR3 is CASSLSGPPSYEQYF. CDR3 coding DNA: TGTGCCAGCAGTTTGTCCGGGCCCCCCTCCTACGAGCAGTACTTC.

This clonotype was found a few times. This chain connects TRBV4-3 to TRBJ2-5, with TRBD2 as a possible D gene (7 bases). CDR1 LGHNA and CDR2 YSLEER come from the germline V gene. V shed 0 bases and J shed 4 bases, with 12 bases lying between them. The CDR3 is 15 amino acids. This CDR3 reads CASSQDRRGGETQYF. CDR3 nucleotides: TGCGCCAGCAGCCAAGATAGGAGGGGGGGAGAGACCCAGTACTTC.

This clonotype has just a few counts. The chain carries TRBV20-1 and TRBJ1-3, with D unclear. CDR3 length equals 13 residues. Trimming took 2 bases from V and 3 from J, leaving 8 bases between them. Per germline, CDR1 DFQATT and CDR2 SNEGSKA (reference sequence). The CDR3 region has the DNA TGCAGTGCTAGAAATAGGGATGGAAACACCATATATTTT. It specifies CSARNRDGNTIYF.